A single sample is the source of the 11 T cell receptor beta chains below, sequenced in a study of sequential checkpoint blockade in melanoma. Libraries were prepared by immunoSEQ multiplex PCR; TCRdb keeps only in-frame clonotypes and omits some of them. Of 3,000 or so clones listed, over 15% are singletons. Treatment meaning: randomized to nivolumab then ipilimumab (arm A) or the reverse (arm B). The starting material was tumor tissue (inferred from file names), obtained from a patient given nivolumab and ipilimumab in sequence. Receptors originate from a human donor with melanoma.

In this sample, this clone is medium-sized. The V gene is TRBV9, the J gene TRBJ1-3, with 7 positions matching TRBD1. Germline CDR1 SGDLS, CDR2 YYNGEE. Trimming took 3 bases from V and 8 from J; bases not matched to a gene: 5. This CDR3 contains 13 residues. The CDR3 bases are TGTGCCAGCAGCGAGGGAACAGGGGACACCATATATTTT. Encoded protein: CASSEGTGDTIYF. Full variable domain (rest looked up from reference TRBV9 and TRBJ1-3): DSGVTQTPKHLITATGQRVTLRCSPRSGDLSVYWYQQSLDQGLQFLIQYYNGEERAKGNILERFSAQQFPDLHSELNLSSLELGDSALYFCASSEGTGDTIYFGEGSWLTVV.

This clone was seen only a few times. This chain joins TRBV10-3 and TRBJ2-7; 9 positions agree with TRBD1. Germline CDR1 and CDR2: ENHRY and SYGVKD. This CDR3 is 18 amino acids long. The ends lost 2 bases at V and 0 bases at J; junction bases unmatched: 11. The CDR3 region is CAISEVTGGKWSSYEQYF. In DNA, the CDR3 is TGTGCCATCAGTGAGGTTACAGGGGGCAAGTGGAGCTCCTACGAGCAGTACTTC.

This clone has ten or more counts. The V and J genes are TRBV11-3 and TRBJ2-3; D gene unclear. Deletions cut 3 bases from V and 0 bases from J, with 13 bases between. Germline V gives CDR1 SGHNT, CDR2 YENEEA. The CDR3 extends over 16 amino acids. The CDR3 coding sequence is TGTGCCAGCAGCTTCTTGGTGGACGGAAGCACAGATACGCAGTATTTT. Protein sequence: CASSFLVDGSTDTQYF.

This clone was seen more than once but under ten times. The CDR3 sequence: CASSPMRDTIYF. For the CDR3, the DNA is TGTGCCAGCTCACCTATGCGGGACACCATATATTTT. The V and J genes are TRBV18 and TRBJ1-3; D unresolved. Trimming cost V 3 bases and J 8 bases, with 8 bases left between them. The CDR3 length is 12 residues. Germline lookup yields CDR1 KGHSH and CDR2 LQKENI.

The chain joins TRBV18 to TRBJ2-7; 7 nucleotides line up with TRBD1. The CDR3 has 14 amino acids. V gave up 3 bases and J gave up 1 base; unmatched junction bases: 3. Germline V gives CDR1 KGHSH, CDR2 LQKENI. The DNA for the CDR3 is TGTGCCAGCTCACCCGAGGGACAGTCCTACGAGCAGTACTTC. This gives the protein CASSPEGQSYEQYF.

By proportion, this clone is medium-sized. The gene calls are TRBV6-8 and TRBJ2-1; TRBD1 matches 9 bases. The ends lost 5 bases at V and 8 bases at J; junction bases unmatched: 7. Germline V lookup: CDR1 MNHGY, CDR2 SAAAGT. This CDR3 region has 14 residues. Here the CDR3 DNA reads TGTGCCAGCAGTGACGAACAGGGGGCCGATGAGCAGTTCTTC. It codes for CASSDEQGADEQFF.

This clone was seen a few times. The chain employs TRBV28 and TRBJ2-3, with TRBD1 as a possible D gene (6 bases). The germline gives CDR1 MDHEN, CDR2 SYDVKM. V gave up 5 bases and J gave up 2 bases, with 11 bases separating them. This CDR3 has 14 amino acids. CDR3 residues: CASSPGTNTDTQYF. The CDR3 coding sequence is TGTGCCAGCAGTCCGGGGACAAACACAGATACGCAGTATTTT.

By share, this clone counts as medium-sized. The chain employs TRBV6-8 and TRBJ2-7, with D possibly being TRBD2 (6 bases). Trimming took off 8 bases at V and 2 bases at J, with 13 bases between the two ends. Germline V gives CDR1 MNHGY, CDR2 SAAAGT. This CDR3 region has 13 residues. The DNA of the CDR3 is TGTGCCAGCCAGGGACTGAATACCTACGAGCAGTACTTC. Its translation is CASQGLNTYEQYF.

Judged by abundance, this clone is medium-sized. The chain joins TRBV11-3 to TRBJ2-2; TRBD1 might be the D (6 bases). The CDR3 is made up of 14 amino acids. Germline V gives CDR1 SGHNT, CDR2 YENEEA. The V end lost 7 bases, the J end lost 2 bases, and 11 bases lay between the germline ends. The CDR3 is CASKGQTNTGELFF. For the CDR3, the DNA is TGTGCCAGCAAGGGACAAACAAACACCGGGGAGCTGTTTTTT.

The V call is TRBV18, the J call TRBJ1-1, with D possibly being TRBD1 (6 bases). Germline V gene data show CDR1 as KGHSH and CDR2 as LQKENI. The CDR3 length is 15 residues. Deletions cut 6 bases from V and 1 base from J, with 15 bases between. Here the CDR3 DNA reads TGTGCCAGCTCCCAATCGTACAGGGAGAACACTGAAGCTTTCTTT. It codes for CASSQSYRENTEAFF.

This clone was seen a few times. This sequence joins TRBV12-5 and TRBJ1-2; 7 positions agree with TRBD1. CDR1 and CDR2 from the germline V gene are LGHNT and FRNRAP. The CDR3 length is 14 residues. The CDR3 sequence is CASTQQGRNYGYTF. The CDR3 DNA reads as TGTGCCAGCACCCAACAGGGGAGGAACTATGGCTACACCTTC. The variable domain in full, completed from reference TRBV12-5 and TRBJ1-2, reads DARVTQTPRHKVTEMGQEVTMRCQPILGHNTVFWYRQTMMQGLELLAYFRNRAPLDDSGMPKDRFSAEMPDATLATLKIQPSEPRDSAVYFCASTQQGRNYGYTFGSGTRLTVV.